These 2 T cell receptor beta chains originate from one sample sequenced in a study of regulatory T cells in long-lasting Graves disease (dated by TCRdb to the early 2020s). The time point label here, explained by the study, means: newly diagnosed GD, antithyroid drugs for less than 3 months. For both TCR sequencing and RNA sequencing, RNA was extracted from PBMCs using TRIzol. The receptor library was made with multiplex PCR. TCRdb records Illumina HiSeq 4000 as the sequencer. CDR3 regions were amplified by Arm-PCR with iRepertoire HTBI primers to construct TCR beta libraries. Starting from the raw public reads, TCRdb applied fastp trimming at Q25, assembled clones with MiXCR and retained in-frame beta chains. Duplicate CDR3 protein sequences are folded into a single record with the most common DNA and genes. Across this sample there are 400,000 to 500,000 distinct CDR3 sequences, with about 15% seen only once. Under 9% of the sample comes from the top ten.

These data are also associated with another study on T cells in Graves' hyperthyroidism and ophthalmopathy.

This specimen consisted of peripheral blood mononuclear cells (PBMCs), obtained at new diagnosis, from a patient treated with antithyroid drugs. These receptors originate from a woman in her thirties or forties with Graves disease. Donor details come from another sample of the same person, matched by shared clones.

This chain connects TRBV6-5 to TRBJ1-5; no clear D gene. Germline CDR1 is MNHEY and CDR2 is SVGAGI. This CDR3 comprises 15 residues. V was trimmed by 2 bases and J by 1 base, leaving 9 bases between them. DNA of the CDR3: TGTGCCAGCAGTTACGGGGAGATGAGCAATCAGCCCCAGCATTTT. Amino acid sequence: CASSYGEMSNQPQHF.

The chain employs TRBV14 and TRBJ2-1; D may match TRBD1 or TRBD2 (5 bases each). The V and J ends lost 4 bases and 4 bases respectively, with 14 bases between them. This CDR3 region has 15 residues. In germline, CDR1 is SGHDN, CDR2 FVKESK. The CDR3, as DNA: TGTGCCAGCAGCCCCTTGGGGGAGAGATACAATGAGCAGTTCTTC. Residues: CASSPLGERYNEQFF.